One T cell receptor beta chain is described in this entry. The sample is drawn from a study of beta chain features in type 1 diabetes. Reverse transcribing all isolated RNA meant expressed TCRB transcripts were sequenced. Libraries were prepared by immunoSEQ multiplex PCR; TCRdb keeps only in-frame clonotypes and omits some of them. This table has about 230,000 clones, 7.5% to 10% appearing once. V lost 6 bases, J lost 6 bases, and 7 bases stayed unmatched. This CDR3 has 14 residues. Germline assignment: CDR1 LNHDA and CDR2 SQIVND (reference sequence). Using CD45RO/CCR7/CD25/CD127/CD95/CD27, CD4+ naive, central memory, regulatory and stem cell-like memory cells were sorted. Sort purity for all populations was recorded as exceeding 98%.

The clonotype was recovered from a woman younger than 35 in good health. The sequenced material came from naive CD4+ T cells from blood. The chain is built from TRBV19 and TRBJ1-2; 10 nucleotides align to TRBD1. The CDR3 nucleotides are TGTGCCAGTAGCCGGGACAGGGGTTTCGATGGCTACACCTTC. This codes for CASSRDRGFDGYTF.